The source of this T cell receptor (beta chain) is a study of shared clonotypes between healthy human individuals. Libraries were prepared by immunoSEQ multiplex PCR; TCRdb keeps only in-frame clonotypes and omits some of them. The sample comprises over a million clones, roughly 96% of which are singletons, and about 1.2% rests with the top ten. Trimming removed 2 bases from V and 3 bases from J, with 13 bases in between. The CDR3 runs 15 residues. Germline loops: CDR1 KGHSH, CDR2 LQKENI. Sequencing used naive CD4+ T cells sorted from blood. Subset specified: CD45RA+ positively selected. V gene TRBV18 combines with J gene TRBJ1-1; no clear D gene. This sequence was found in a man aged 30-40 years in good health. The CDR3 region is CASSPISRDYTEAFF. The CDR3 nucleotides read TGTGCCAGCTCACCAATCAGTAGGGATTACACTGAAGCTTTCTTT.